These 9 T cell receptor beta chains share one sample of origin, sequenced in a study of human T cells and chemical hapten exposure. Each CDR3 protein gets one entry after TCRdb re-called the RACE reads with MiXCR. The data show around 80,000 distinct CDR3 sequences, over 6.5% seen once. Time point defined: healthy volunteer bleed at 6 weeks. Unfractionated whole blood was the source of the extracted total RNA. The specimen sequenced was whole blood. These receptors were collected from a male donor in good health. Some clones in this sample may be carry-over from other donors' samples.

V is TRBV6-5 and J is TRBJ2-5; D unclear. Trimming took off 5 bases at V and 0 bases at J, with 10 bases between the two ends. This CDR3 is 14 amino acids long. CDR1 is MNHEY and CDR2 is SVGAGI in the germline V gene. The CDR3 loop reads CASSPDQYQETQYF. CDR3 nucleotide sequence: TGTGCCAGCAGTCCCGACCAGTACCAAGAGACCCAGTACTTC.

This clonotype has at least ten counts. The chain combines TRBV4-3 with TRBJ1-2; TRBD1 aligns across 8 bases. The V and J ends lost 0 bases and 8 bases, in that order; junction bases with no gene match: 14. This CDR3 region has 17 residues. Germline values: CDR1 LGHNA, CDR2 YSLEER. The CDR3 is CASSQDSRQGTLGGYTF. CDR3 DNA sequence: TGCGCCAGCAGCCAAGATTCGAGACAGGGGACCCTCGGGGGCTACACCTTC.

This clonotype was detected a few times. The chain couples TRBV7-9 to TRBJ1-1; a weak D match, TRBD1 (5 bases). The length of the CDR3 is 15 residues. The germline V gene encodes CDR1 SEHNR and CDR2 FQNEAQ (reference sequence). V was pared by 2 bases and J by 1 base, with 11 bases between. This chain's CDR3 is CASSLRAGPNTEAFF. Here the CDR3 DNA reads TGTGCCAGCAGCTTAAGGGCAGGGCCGAACACTGAAGCTTTCTTT.

This clonotype was seen a few times. The chain uses TRBV3-1 and TRBJ2-2; D is perhaps TRBD2 (6 bases). Trimming removed 0 bases at V and 9 bases at J, with 11 bases between. Germline values: CDR1 LGHDT, CDR2 YNNKEL (reference sequence). The CDR3 is made up of 14 amino acids. The CDR3 DNA follows: TGTGCCAGCAGCCAAGAATCGGGGAGGCGGGAGCTGTTTTTT. Translated: CASSQESGRRELFF.

This clonotype has just a few counts. The chain recombines TRBV7-2 with TRBJ2-5; D not resolved. Deletions cut 1 base from V and 5 bases from J, with 11 bases between. The CDR3 length is 14 residues. In germline, CDR1 is SGHTA, CDR2 FQGNSA. CDR3: CASSLVSSPETQYF. The CDR3 nucleotides are TGTGCCAGCAGCTTAGTATCGTCCCCGGAGACCCAGTACTTC.

This clonotype was seen more than once but under ten times. This chain connects TRBV12-3 or TRBV12-4 to TRBJ2-3, with D hard to call. This CDR3 spans 15 amino acids. Trimming took 2 bases from V and 0 from J, leaving 9 bases between them. Here the CDR3 DNA reads TGTGCCAGCAGTTTAACACTGAGGAGCACAGATACGCAGTATTTT. It encodes CASSLTLRSTDTQYF.

In DNA form, the CDR3 reads TGTGCCAGCAGCTCTCATGGGCAGCGGGAGGGCGGCACAGATACGCAGTATTTT. Protein product: CASSSHGQREGGTDTQYF. The chain is built from TRBV7-2 and TRBJ2-3; 10 bases are a match to TRBD2. The CDR3 extends over 18 amino acids. J lost 1 base, V lost 4 bases, and 11 bases had no gene match. CDR1 is SGHTA, CDR2 FQGNSA, per germline.

This clonotype was detected ten times or more. Germline is not matched at one junction end, which may reflect a read error. The rearrangement uses TRBV5-1 and TRBJ1-5; 8 nucleotides match TRBD1. The CDR3 loop spans 14 amino acids. Germline V CDR1 and CDR2: SGHRS, YFSETQ. The CDR3 nucleotides are TGTGCCAGCAGTTTAGGGACAGGAGATCAGCCCCAGCATTTT. This gives the protein CASSLGTGDQPQHF.

The chain is built from TRBV27 and TRBJ1-6; no clear D. The V end was cut by 0 bases, the J end by 6 bases, with 9 bases between. Per the germline V gene, CDR1 is MNHEY and CDR2 is SMNVEV (reference sequence). This CDR3 has 15 amino acids. In DNA form, the CDR3 reads TGTGCCAGCAGTTTATCCCCGACACGTAATTCACCCCTCCACTTT. Its translation is CASSLSPTRNSPLHF.